This T cell receptor beta chain came from a study of shared clonotypes between healthy human individuals (dated by TCRdb to about 2020). As for the study more broadly: The cohort included a few men and a couple of women between 18 and 49 years of age. Per donor, three plates each were used for CD4 naive and CD4 memory, two for CD8 naive, and one for CD8 memory. Blood TCR repertoires of a handful of healthy adults were deeply sequenced to estimate repertoire size and the extent of clonotype sharing between individuals. Leukapheresis yielded between about 0.94 and 8.9 billion PBMCs per donor. Libraries were prepared and TCR repertoires were sequenced by different laboratories using diverse techniques, in order to increase sequencing depth and limit assay-specific biases. What the work shows at the level of the full study, not this receptor alone: Estimated clonotype richness was generally larger for naive than for memory subsets. Roughly 5.2% of naive CD4, more than 3% of naive CD8, 2.3% of memory CD4, and more than 0.35% of memory CD8 clonotypes were shared across a few donors. Because the study included only a small number of donors, the genetic and exposure-history diversity represented was limited. Pairwise subsampling led to the expectation that sequencing depth would affect the degree of clonotype sharing among donors. Incomplete sequencing was indicated by rarefaction of sorted-subset datasets, despite the large sequencing depth. Compared with non-shared clonotypes, clonotypes shared by all four sorted-subset donors had higher generation probabilities. Only blood was sampled, and tissue TCR repertoires likely differ from those in blood.

V gives up 4 bases and J gives up 7 bases, and the segment between their germline ends measures 10 bases. Based on the germline V gene, the CDR1 and CDR2 sequences are SGHDN and FVKESK. The CDR3 starts with the cysteine, ends with the phenylalanine, and has 13 residues. The DNA shown is the 39-base CDR3, in frame from base 1. Donors were healthy HIV-negative adults with no recently reported acute infections or vaccinations. Only Caucasian adults living in Nashville, Tennessee, USA were represented among the donors. CD4+ T cells were enriched by magnetic negative selection; naive cells were then positively selected on CD45RA, and the negative fraction formed the memory subset. After blood collection by leukapheresis, PBMCs were isolated using Ficoll-Histopaque density gradient centrifugation and then cryopreserved in the vapor phase of liquid nitrogen. Analytical flow cytometry was used to check the purity and quantity of every magnetically sorted T cell population. From each sorted fraction, genomic DNA was isolated and quantified by UV absorbance on a Nanodrop 2000c.

Using the deep immunoSEQ assay, TCR CDR3 regions were amplified from genomic DNA by multiplex PCR. Genomic DNA extracted from each cell subset was distributed evenly over all wells of several immunoSEQ 96-well plates, and each plate served as one replicate. For sorted subsets, around 200 ng genomic DNA, equal to 25,000 to 35,000 T cell genomes, was loaded into each replicate PCR. Purified libraries were quantified with a Qubit 3.0 fluorometer, sized on a Bioanalyzer 2100, and re-quantified with the KAPA Library Quantification kit. Every immunoSEQ 96-well plate was sequenced on a dedicated single-read 150-cycle Illumina NextSeq 550 flow cell. Per the original workflow: The immunoSEQ output contained only junctional sequences without quality scores, so filtering could not match that applied to full-length reads. To assign V/J genes and CDR3, sequences were annotated using PyIR, a Python wrapper for IgBLAST v1.9, with IMGT germline references. Reads with weak V/J assignments (E-value above 1e-6), missing CDR3, stop codons, out-of-frame junctions, or ambiguous translated residues were removed. V3J clonotypes were defined as sequences sharing an identical inferred V gene, J gene, and CDR3 amino acid sequence. The percentage overlap between two repertoires was calculated by dividing the number of shared unique clonotypes by the size of the smaller repertoire. Three approaches were used to assess repertoire richness: RTK rarefaction, the Chao1 estimator, and Recon v2.1 estimates of unobserved clonotypes. Generation probabilities for all TCRbeta clonotypes obtained by the gDNA method from a handful of donors were computed using OLGA. Imported from immuneACCESS, the table was reduced by TCRdb to in-frame sequences with V and J called. These copies leave out some clones; in studies compared against another copy, an unresolved V gene accounts for under half, and the cause of the remainder is not known. V and J calls plus clone size are reproduced from that table; the DNA served to infer D and trimming. The sample includes a few hundred thousand clones, with about 70% observed a single time. The ten largest clones capture 8% to 13% of the sample.

Concerning this clone itself: The antigen it recognizes is unknown. Base qualities were left out, and no much larger clone turns up one base away.

The chain was built from TRBV14 and TRBJ2-2; a confident D gene designation cannot be given. This sequence originates from a man younger than 40 in good health. Sequenced: memory CD4+ T cells sorted from blood. Explained via the paper, the cell subset or site label denotes: CD45RA-negative fraction. The CDR3 protein: CASSRYKGGELFF. The DNA is as follows: TGTGCCAGCAGCCGTTACAAGGGCGGGGAGCTGTTTTTT.